This T cell receptor (beta chain) was retrieved from a study of T cells after yellow fever vaccination. Overall study results and limits: Bulk-population clonotypes that are abundant could appear as contaminants in FACS-sorted repertoires. Shared CD4/CD8 clonotypes were a small share, likely from convergent recombination. At less than 97% for CD4 and just over 85% for CD8, most primary-vaccination clones showed up again after the booster.

For TCR, cDNA came from 5'RACE template switching, which added a universal primer site and UMIs. TCRdb reprocessed the 5' RACE reads via MiXCR and lists one record per CDR3 protein. The data contain about 130,000 distinct CDR3 sequences, 6.5% to 8% of them seen just once; the ten biggest clones take up nearly 2.5%. This clonotype showed up many times. Its antigen is as yet unknown. Looked up from germline, CDR1 is MGHRA and CDR2 is YSYEKL. This CDR3 is built from 15 residues. V trimming: 5 bases; J trimming: 5 bases; junction bases outside the gene matches: 6. The material sequenced was CD4+ T cells sorted from PBMCs, taken 9 to 11 days after the first yellow fever vaccination. The source of this sequence is a man younger than 30 who received the YFV17D yellow fever vaccine. The rearrangement uses TRBV4-1 and TRBJ2-5; TRBD2 agrees at 12 bases. CDR3 loop: CASSYLAGGRETQYF. The CDR3 coding sequence is TGCGCCAGCAGCTACCTAGCGGGGGGGCGTGAGACCCAGTACTTC.